Each of the 14 T cell receptor beta chains below was sequenced from the same sample in a study of regulatory T cells in long-lasting Graves disease. Sequencing libraries for TCR beta were prepared with iRepertoire HTBI primers and Arm-PCR of CDR3 regions. TCRdb re-called the multiplex PCR reads with MiXCR, one entry per CDR3 protein. Among 400,000 to 450,000 distinct CDR3 sequences listed, about 15% were seen once. Time point noted: newly diagnosed GD, antithyroid drugs for less than 3 months. Generation of the TCR library employed RNA extracted from PBMCs. These data were also filed under a second study, of T cells in Graves' hyperthyroidism and ophthalmopathy.

The sample was peripheral blood mononuclear cells (PBMCs), taken at new diagnosis, from a patient treated with antithyroid drugs. These receptors came from a young woman with Graves disease.

Ten or more counts support this clonotype. This sequence joins TRBV30 and TRBJ1-1; D remains ambiguous. This CDR3 is 11 amino acids long. Germline V CDR1 and CDR2: GTSNPN, SVGIG (reference sequence). Trimming removed 4 bases at V and 7 bases at J, with 10 bases between. CDR3 nucleotide sequence: TGTGCCTGGATGGAGACATTTGAAGCTTTCTTT. Amino acid sequence: CAWMETFEAFF.

The chain has TRBV18 and TRBJ2-7; D remains ambiguous. In germline, CDR1 is KGHSH, CDR2 LQKENI. Trimming left V 3 bases short and J 6 bases short, with 18 bases between. The CDR3 contains 15 residues. This CDR3 is CASSPLPGAESEQYF. The CDR3 DNA sequence: TGTGCCAGCTCACCCCTCCCAGGTGCGGAGAGCGAGCAGTACTTC.

This clonotype is a singleton in its sample. The CDR3 does not close with the conserved phenylalanine or tryptophan, likely indicating a read error. The genes are TRBV5-1 and TRBJ1-2; D gene unclear. Between the trimmed V and J ends, which lost 0 bases and 2 bases, there was a span of 8 bases. The CDR3 runs to 14 residues. Germline V lookup: CDR1 SGHRS, CDR2 YFSETQ. The CDR3 spells CASSLDGVNYGYTL. CDR3 bases: TGCGCCAGCAGCTTGGACGGGGTAAACTATGGCTACACCCTC.

This clonotype appeared many times. The J gene is TRBJ2-1, the V gene TRBV5-1, with 9 bases identical to TRBD2. The V segment lost 4 bases and the J segment 5 bases; nucleotides outside the gene matches: 7. Germline CDR1 reads SGHRS; CDR2 reads YFSETQ. The CDR3 is 15 residues long. The CDR3 DNA follows: TGCGCCAGCAGCCCTATAGCGGGAGAGAACAATGAGCAGTTCTTC. Protein sequence: CASSPIAGENNEQFF.

This clonotype was detected ten times or more. The genes are TRBV7-9 and TRBJ2-1; TRBD1 aligns across 10 bases. Germline V CDR1 and CDR2: SEHNR, FQNEAQ (reference sequence). This CDR3 comprises 15 residues. With 1 base clipped from V and 7 bases from J, the junction kept 4 bases outside the gene matches. The CDR3 region is CASSLGDRGWNEQFF. The CDR3 coding sequence is TGTGCCAGCAGCTTAGGGGACAGGGGTTGGAATGAGCAGTTCTTC.

The table lists this clonotype with many counts. The chain is built from TRBV18 and TRBJ2-5, with 7 bases aligning to TRBD1. CDR1 and CDR2 (germline): KGHSH, LQKENI. The ends lost 3 bases at V and 5 bases at J; junction bases unmatched: 6. The CDR3 length is 14 residues. CDR3 loop: CASSPKDRVETQYF. The CDR3 nucleotides are TGTGCCAGCTCACCTAAAGACAGGGTTGAGACCCAGTACTTC.

This clonotype was counted at least ten times. The chain carries TRBV28 and TRBJ2-3; 12 positions match TRBD2. V shed 2 bases and J 7 bases; nucleotides not matched to a gene: 4. Germline values: CDR1 MDHEN, CDR2 SYDVKM. The length of the CDR3 is 15 residues. The CDR3 nucleotides read TGTGCCAGCAGTTTAGGACTAGCGGGATCAAATACGCAGTATTTT. Translation gives CASSLGLAGSNTQYF.

This clonotype has a count of ten or more. The chain recombines TRBV9 with TRBJ1-1; D uncertain. Trimming left V 0 bases short and J 10 bases short, with 10 bases between. Germline V gene data show CDR1 as SGDLS and CDR2 as YYNGEE. CDR3 size: 12 residues. CDR3 sequence (DNA): TGTGCCAGCAGCGTAGTAATGGGAGCAGCTTTCTTT. Encoded protein: CASSVVMGAAFF.

On this clonotype itself: Since a far larger clone is one base different, this is likely a read error. The chain is built from TRBV2 and TRBJ2-6, with D tentatively TRBD1 (5 bases). The CDR3 sequence is 16 residues long. Germline V gene lookup returns CDR1 SNHLY and CDR2 FYNNEI. In nucleotides, the CDR3 is TGTGCCAGCAGCCCCCGTGCCGGGTCTGGGGCCGACGTCCTGACTTTC. Translation: CASSPRAGSGADVLTF. Based on the CDR3 plus reference TRBV2 and TRBJ2-6, the full variable domain is EPEVTQTPSHQVTQMGQEVILRCVPISNHLYFYWYRQILGQKVEFLVSFYNNEISEKSEIFDDQFSVERPDGSNFTLKIRSTKLEDSAMYFCASSPRAGSGADVLTFGAGSRLTVL.

This clonotype has just a few counts. This chain links TRBV24-1 with TRBJ2-1, with TRBD2 matching 9 bases. The CDR3 spans 17 residues. Germline V gene data show CDR1 as KGHDR and CDR2 as SFDVKD. The V and J ends lost 3 bases and 7 bases, in that order; junction bases with no gene match: 12. CDR3 sequence (DNA): TGTGCCACCAGTGATCCGTGGATAGTAGCGGGAGTTAATGAGCAGTTCTTC. Encoded protein: CATSDPWIVAGVNEQFF.

This clonotype was picked up a small number of times. CDR3 region: CASSAASGSPGELFF. CDR3 nucleotides: TGTGCCAGCAGCGCGGCTAGCGGGAGTCCCGGGGAGCTGTTTTTT. The gene calls are TRBV4-2 and TRBJ2-2, with 10 bases that match TRBD2. CDR1 and CDR2 from the germline V gene are LGHNA and YNFKEQ. The CDR3 covers 15 residues. With 5 bases clipped from V and 6 bases from J, the junction kept 6 bases outside the gene matches.

This clonotype has more than one count but fewer than ten. The rearrangement joins TRBV6-4 to TRBJ2-1, with TRBD2 matching over 8 bases. This CDR3 spans 14 amino acids. V was pared by 6 bases and J by 4 bases, with 5 bases of the junction left unmatched. Germline CDR1 MRHNA, CDR2 SNTAGT. The CDR3 nucleotides are TGTGCCAGCAGCCCGGGACTAGAATACAATGAGCAGTTCTTC. Protein sequence: CASSPGLEYNEQFF.

The chain combines TRBV12-5 with TRBJ1-1; D is unresolved. Trimming cost V 3 bases and J 1 base, with 18 bases left between them. The CDR3 runs to 17 residues. The germline gives CDR1 LGHNT, CDR2 FRNRAP. The CDR3 protein is CASGFHPGGPRNTEAFF. CDR3 bases: TGTGCTAGTGGTTTCCACCCTGGAGGGCCTCGGAACACTGAAGCTTTCTTT.

As DNA, the CDR3 is TGCAGTGCTCGGGGGGACTTCTGGAGCTCCTACAATGAGCAGTTCTTC. It is translated as CSARGDFWSSYNEQFF. The chain carries TRBV20-1 and TRBJ2-1, with 7 bases matching TRBD2. Germline CDR1 and CDR2: DFQATT and SNEGSKA (reference sequence). Unmatched junction bases numbered 10, after V lost 5 bases and J lost 0 bases. The CDR3 extends over 16 amino acids.